What follows is one T cell receptor (beta chain) and its context. Libraries were prepared by immunoSEQ multiplex PCR; TCRdb keeps only in-frame clonotypes and omits some of them. The sample carries more than 25,000 clones, 70% to 80% recorded once. Germline CDR1 reads MGHRA; CDR2 reads YSYEKL. This CDR3 contains 13 residues. The V end lost 3 bases, the J end lost 4 bases, and 9 bases lay between the germline ends. The data are from a study of somatic mutations in cytotoxic T cells in rheumatoid arthritis. This receptor was taken from a woman aged 18-35 years in good health. Sequencing used CD8+ T cells sorted from blood. The chain is built from TRBV4-1 and TRBJ1-1, with unresolved D. CDR3 in DNA: TGCGCCAGCAGCCACACCTCGGGCACTGAAGCTTTCTTT. It specifies CASSHTSGTEAFF.